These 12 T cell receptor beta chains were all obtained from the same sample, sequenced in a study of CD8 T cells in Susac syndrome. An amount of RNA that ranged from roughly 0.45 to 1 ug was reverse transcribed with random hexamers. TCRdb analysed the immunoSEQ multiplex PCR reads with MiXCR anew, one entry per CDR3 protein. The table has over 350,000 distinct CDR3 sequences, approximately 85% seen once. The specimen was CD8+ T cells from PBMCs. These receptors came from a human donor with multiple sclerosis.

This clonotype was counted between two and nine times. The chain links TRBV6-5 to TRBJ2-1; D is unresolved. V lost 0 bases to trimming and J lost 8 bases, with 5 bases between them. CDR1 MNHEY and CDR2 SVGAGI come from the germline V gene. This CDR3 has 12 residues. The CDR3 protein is CASSYSSDEQFF. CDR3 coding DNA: TGTGCCAGCAGTTACTCAAGCGATGAGCAGTTCTTC.

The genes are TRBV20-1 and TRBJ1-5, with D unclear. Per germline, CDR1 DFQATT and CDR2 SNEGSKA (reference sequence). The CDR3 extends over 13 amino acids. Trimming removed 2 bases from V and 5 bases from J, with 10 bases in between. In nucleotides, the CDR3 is TGCAGTGCTAGACCCCCCAACCATCAGCCCCAGCATTTT. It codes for CSARPPNHQPQHF.

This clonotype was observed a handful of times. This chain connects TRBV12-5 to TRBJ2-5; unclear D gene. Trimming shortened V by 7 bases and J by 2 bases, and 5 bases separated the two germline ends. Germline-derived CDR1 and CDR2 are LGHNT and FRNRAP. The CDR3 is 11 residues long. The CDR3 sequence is CASALQETQYF. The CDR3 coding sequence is TGTGCTAGTGCGCTACAAGAGACCCAGTACTTC.

The CDR3 coding sequence is TGTGCCAGCAGTTTCGCCTCTAGCGGGAGAAGTAGGGAGCAGTACTTC. Encoded protein: CASSFASSGRSREQYF. The chain links TRBV27 to TRBJ2-7; 10 bases agree with TRBD2. CDR1 and CDR2 (germline): MNHEY, SMNVEV (reference sequence). The CDR3 length is 16 residues. The V segment lost 3 bases and the J segment 7 bases; nucleotides outside the gene matches: 12.

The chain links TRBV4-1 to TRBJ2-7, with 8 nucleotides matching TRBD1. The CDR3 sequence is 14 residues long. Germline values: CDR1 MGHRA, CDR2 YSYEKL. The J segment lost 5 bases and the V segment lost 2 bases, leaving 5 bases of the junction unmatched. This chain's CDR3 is CASSQRTGTHEQYF. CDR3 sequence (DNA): TGCGCCAGCAGCCAAAGGACAGGGACCCACGAGCAGTACTTC.

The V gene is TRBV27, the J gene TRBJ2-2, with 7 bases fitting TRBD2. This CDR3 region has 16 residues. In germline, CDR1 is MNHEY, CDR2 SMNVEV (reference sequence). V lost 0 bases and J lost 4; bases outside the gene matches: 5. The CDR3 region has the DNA TGTGCCAGCAGTTTATCGGAGGGAGGGGTCACCGGGGAGCTGTTTTTT. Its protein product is CASSLSEGGVTGELFF.

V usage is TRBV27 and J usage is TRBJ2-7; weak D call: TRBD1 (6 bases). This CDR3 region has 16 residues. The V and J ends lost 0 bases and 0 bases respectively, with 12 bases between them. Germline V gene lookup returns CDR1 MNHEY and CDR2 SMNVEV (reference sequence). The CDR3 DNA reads TGTGCCAGCAGTTTATCGGGGGCAGGGGCCTCCTACGAGCAGTACTTC. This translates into CASSLSGAGASYEQYF.

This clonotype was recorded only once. The CDR3 nucleotides are TGTGCCAGCACCGAATTAGCGGTACCGACCTACGAGCAGTACTTC. Amino acid sequence: CASTELAVPTYEQYF. The genes are TRBV7-9 and TRBJ2-7; perhaps TRBD2 as D (6 bases). The CDR3 is 15 amino acids. From germline, CDR1 is SEHNR and CDR2 FQNEAQ (reference sequence). V dropped 7 bases and J dropped 2 bases, with 18 bases sitting between them. Full variable domain (missing parts from reference TRBV7-9 and TRBJ2-7): DTGVSQNPRHKITKRGQNVTFRCDPISEHNRLYWYRQTLGQGPEFLTYFQNEAQLEKSRLLSDRFSAERPKGSFSTLEIQRTEQGDSAMYLCASTELAVPTYEQYFGPGTRLTVT.

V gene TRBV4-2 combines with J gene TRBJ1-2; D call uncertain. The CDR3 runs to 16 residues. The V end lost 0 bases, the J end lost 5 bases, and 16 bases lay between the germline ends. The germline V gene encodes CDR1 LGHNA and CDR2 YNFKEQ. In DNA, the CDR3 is TGTGCCAGCAGCCAAGATCGGTCATTCGAAAAGTATGGCTACACCTTC. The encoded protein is CASSQDRSFEKYGYTF.

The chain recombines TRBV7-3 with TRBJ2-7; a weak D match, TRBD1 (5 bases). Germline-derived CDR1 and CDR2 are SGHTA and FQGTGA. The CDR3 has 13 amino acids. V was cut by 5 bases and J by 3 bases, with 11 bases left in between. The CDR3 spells CASSIDRSYEQYF. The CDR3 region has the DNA TGTGCCAGCAGCATAGACAGAAGCTACGAGCAGTACTTC.

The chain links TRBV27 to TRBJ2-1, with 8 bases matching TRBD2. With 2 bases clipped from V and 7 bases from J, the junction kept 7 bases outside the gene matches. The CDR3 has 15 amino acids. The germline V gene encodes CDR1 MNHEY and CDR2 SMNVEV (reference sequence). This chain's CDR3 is CASSLIGGARNEQFF. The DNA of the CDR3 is TGTGCCAGCAGTTTAATCGGGGGGGCTAGGAATGAGCAGTTCTTC.

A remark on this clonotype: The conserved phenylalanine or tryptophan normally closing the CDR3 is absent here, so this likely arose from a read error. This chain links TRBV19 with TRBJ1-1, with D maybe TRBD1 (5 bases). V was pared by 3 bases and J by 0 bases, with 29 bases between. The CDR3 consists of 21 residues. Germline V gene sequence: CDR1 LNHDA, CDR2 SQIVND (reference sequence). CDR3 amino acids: CASSMIFQPRDSNIMNTEAFL. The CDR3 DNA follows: TGTGCCAGTAGTATGATTTTTCAACCACGGGACTCGAACATCATGAACACTGAAGCTTTCCTT.